This T cell receptor (beta chain) was recovered during a study of CD8+CD57+ T cells in acquired aplastic anemia listed by TCRdb under 2018. Broadly, across the study: On average, sorted CD4+ and CD8+ cells yielded roughly 3.4 ug of extracted DNA, with a range of about 0.18 to 30 ug. A CD8+CD57+ expansion meant a frequency higher than the mean frequency seen in healthy subjects.

The CDR3, cysteine through phenylalanine, is 17 amino acids long. Kept here is only the CDR3 DNA, which spans 51 bases and is read in frame from base 1. Germline trimming: 4 bases from V, 0 bases from J; junction bases outside gene matches: 8. CDR1 SGHAT and CDR2 FQDESV are derived from the germline V gene (reference sequence). Flow cytometry had shown CD8+CD57+ cell expansion in the patients selected for sequencing. Every patient had a diagnosis of severe acquired aplastic anemia based on International Study of Aplastic Anemia and Agranulocytosis and Camitta criteria. No patient had received any therapy when blood was sampled. TCR repertoires of sorted CD4+ and CD8+ blood T cells from severe aplastic anemia patients and healthy subjects were deep-sequenced in the study. Patients were enrolled in the USA under clinicaltrials.gov protocols 00001620, 01623167, 00001397, 00071045, 00081523 and 00961064. Ficoll-Paque density gradient centrifugation was used to isolate peripheral blood mononuclear cells. CD4+ and CD8+ T cells were sorted by FACS or magnetic beads before DNA extraction.

Genomic DNA served as template for TCR beta VDJ combination and CDR3 sequence profiling. An Illumina HiSeq 2000 was the platform used for TCR repertoire sequencing. The source study handled its data this way. Repertoire assessment relied on Simpson's diversity index, CDR3 size and DJ length profiles, and TRBV/TRBJ rearrangement plots. The most abundant DNA sequence in the deep sequencing data was defined as the immunodominant clone. CDR3 amino acid sequences were checked for sharing across subjects and were also compared against the VDJdb database and published repertoires. The public reads were reprocessed in TCRdb via fastp at Q25 and MiXCR, keeping in-frame beta chains. All rows with the same CDR3 protein become a single entry with the most common DNA and genes. It is TCRdb's table, rather than the study itself, that gives the V and J calls and clone size. Present in this sample are around 150,000 distinct CDR3 sequences, roughly 48% of which were seen just once. Clones ranked in the top ten supply more than 30% of the sample.

To note about this clonotype: This clone's antigen is unknown. Base qualities are not recorded, but no much larger clone differs from it by a single base.

The paper as a whole reports these results and caveats: Although roughly 29 CD8+ CDR3 sequences were shared by patients and controls, these sequences appeared highly expressed in patients and within the immunodominant clones of patients. No significant difference in CD8+ Simpson's diversity was found between patients and healthy controls (P=0.060).

Sequenced material: sorted CD4+, CD8+, or CD8+CD57+ T cells (not recorded which) from PBMCs. The rearranged segments are TRBV11-1 and TRBJ1-4; TRBD1 fits 7 bases in the junction. This receptor was identified in a human donor with aplastic anemia. CDR3 protein: CASSWTGTVSTNEKLFF. In nucleotides, the sequence is TGTGCCAGCAGCTGGACCGGGACAGTTTCAACTAATGAAAAACTGTTTTTT. Joined to the reference TRBV11-1 and TRBJ1-4 proteins, this CDR3 gives the full variable domain: EAEVAQSPRYKITEKSQAVAFWCDPISGHATLYWYRQILGQGPELLVQFQDESVVDDSQLPKDRFSAERLKGVDSTLKIQPAELGDSAMYLCASSWTGTVSTNEKLFFGSGTQLSVL.